Listed here are 9 T cell receptor beta chains from one sample, sequenced in a study of shared clonotypes between healthy human individuals. Generated by immunoSEQ multiplex PCR, the TCRdb table keeps only in-frame clones and is missing some. Among hundreds of thousands of clones listed, roughly 95% were seen once. The naive CD8 population came from CD45RO-negative cells selected for CCR7, without terminally differentiated effector memory CD45RA+ cells. The sequenced sample was naive CD8+ T cells sorted from blood. These receptors all stem from a woman aged 25 to 39 in good health.

V usage is TRBV28 and J usage is TRBJ2-1; perhaps D is TRBD1 or TRBD2 (5 bases each). The V and J ends lost 2 bases and 4 bases respectively, with 6 bases between them. The CDR3 spans 13 residues. Germline CDR1 and CDR2: MDHEN and SYDVKM. This CDR3 is CASSLGGYNEQFF. The CDR3, as DNA: TGTGCCAGCAGTTTAGGGGGATACAATGAGCAGTTCTTC.

The chain employs TRBV5-1 and TRBJ1-1, with 7 positions matching TRBD1. With V trimmed by 6 bases and J by 0 bases, 5 bases remained unmatched. Germline assignment: CDR1 SGHRS and CDR2 YFSETQ. There are 14 residues in the CDR3. The CDR3 spells CASTGTELNTEAFF. The DNA for the CDR3 is TGCGCCAGCACCGGGACAGAGTTGAACACTGAAGCTTTCTTT.

V is TRBV6-6 and J is TRBJ2-7; the D gene is possibly TRBD1 (6 bases). V lost 2 bases and J 2 bases, leaving 13 bases between the germline ends. This CDR3 comprises 15 residues. Germline V gene lookup returns CDR1 MNHNY and CDR2 SVGAGI (reference sequence). The CDR3 protein is CASSYRTGPTYEQYF. The CDR3 DNA sequence: TGTGCCAGCAGTTACCGCACAGGGCCTACCTACGAGCAGTACTTC.

The CDR3 loop reads CETTSGILDTQYF. In DNA, the CDR3 is TGTGAGACGACTAGCGGGATTCTAGATACGCAGTATTTT. This sequence joins TRBV7-9 and TRBJ2-3; TRBD2 agrees at 11 bases. The CDR3 totals 13 residues. CDR1 and CDR2 (germline): SEHNR, FQNEAQ (reference sequence).

This rearrangement joins TRBV2 to TRBJ1-1; the D gene is possibly TRBD1 (5 bases). Trimming pared 3 bases from V and 1 base from J, leaving 15 bases between. The germline V gene encodes CDR1 SNHLY and CDR2 FYNNEI. The CDR3 length is 16 residues. The DNA of the CDR3 is TGTGCCAGCAGTGACCCCAGGGCAGGGAGGAACACTGAAGCTTTCTTT. Its protein product is CASSDPRAGRNTEAFF.

V is TRBV11-1 and J is TRBJ1-1; D gene ambiguous. Trimming removed 8 bases at V and 11 bases at J, with 18 bases between. The CDR3 totals 12 residues. Germline-derived CDR1 and CDR2 are SGHAT and FQDESV (reference sequence). The DNA of the CDR3 is TGTGCCAGCGTTCAGGCGGGGTTTGAGGCTTTCTTT. This gives the protein CASVQAGFEAFF.

The gene calls are TRBV14 and TRBJ2-5; D is ambiguous. The end of the DNA fits TRBJ2-7 better, so the J call may be wrong. Germline V lookup: CDR1 SGHDN, CDR2 FVKESK. The CDR3 runs to 14 residues. The CDR3 DNA sequence: TGTGCCAGCAGCCAAGCTGACACCACCTACGAGCAGTACTTC. Residues: CASSQADTTYEQYF.

V is TRBV29-1 and J is TRBJ2-1; D remains unclear. This CDR3 comprises 10 residues. The germline CDR1 and CDR2 sequences are SQVTM and ANQGSEA. Trimming stripped 4 bases from V and 9 bases from J, with 7 bases between. The CDR3 DNA is TGCAGCGTTGTAGTCGGTGAGCAGTTCTTC. Its translation is CSVVVGEQFF.

In DNA, the CDR3 is TGTGCCAGCAGTCCGAGAGCGGGGGCCACCAATGAGCAGTTCTTC. Its translation: CASSPRAGATNEQFF. The chain employs TRBV27 and TRBJ2-1, with TRBD2 matching over 8 bases. Germline V gives CDR1 MNHEY, CDR2 SMNVEV (reference sequence). The CDR3 covers 15 residues. V gave up 5 bases and J gave up 6 bases; unmatched junction bases: 9.